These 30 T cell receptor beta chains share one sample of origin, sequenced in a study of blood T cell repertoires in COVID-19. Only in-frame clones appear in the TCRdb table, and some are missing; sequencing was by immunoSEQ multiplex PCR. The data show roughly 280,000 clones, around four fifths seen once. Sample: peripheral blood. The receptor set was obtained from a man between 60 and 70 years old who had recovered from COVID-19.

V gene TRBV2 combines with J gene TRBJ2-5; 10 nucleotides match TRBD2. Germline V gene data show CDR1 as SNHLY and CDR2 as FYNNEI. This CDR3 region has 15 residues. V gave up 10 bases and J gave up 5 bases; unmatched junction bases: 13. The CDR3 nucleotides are TGTGCCACCGAAATGGCTAGCGGGAGTATTGAGACCCAGTACTTC. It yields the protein CATEMASGSIETQYF.

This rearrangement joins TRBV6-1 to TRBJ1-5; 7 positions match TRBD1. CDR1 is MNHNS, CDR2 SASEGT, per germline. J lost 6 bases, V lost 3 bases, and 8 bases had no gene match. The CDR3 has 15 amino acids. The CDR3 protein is CASSETGRSGQPQHF. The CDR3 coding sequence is TGTGCCAGCAGTGAGACAGGGCGGTCGGGTCAGCCCCAGCATTTT.

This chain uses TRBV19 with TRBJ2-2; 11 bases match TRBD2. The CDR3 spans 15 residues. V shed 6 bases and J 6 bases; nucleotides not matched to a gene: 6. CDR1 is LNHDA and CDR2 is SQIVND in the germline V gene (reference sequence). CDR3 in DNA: TGTGCCAGTAGAAGTAGCGGGAGGGGAGCCGGGGAGCTGTTTTTT. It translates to CASRSSGRGAGELFF.

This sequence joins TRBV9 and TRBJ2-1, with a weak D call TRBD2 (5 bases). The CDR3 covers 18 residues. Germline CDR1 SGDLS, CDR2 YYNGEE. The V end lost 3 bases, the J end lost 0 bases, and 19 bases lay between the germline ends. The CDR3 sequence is CASSARPTLVSSYNEQFF. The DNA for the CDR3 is TGTGCCAGCAGCGCCCGCCCCACACTAGTCAGCTCCTACAATGAGCAGTTCTTC.

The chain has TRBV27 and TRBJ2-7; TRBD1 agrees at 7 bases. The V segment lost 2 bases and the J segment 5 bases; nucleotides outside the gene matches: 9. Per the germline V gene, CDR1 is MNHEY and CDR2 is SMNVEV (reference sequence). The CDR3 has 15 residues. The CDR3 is CASSLTTGPTHEQYF. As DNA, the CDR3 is TGTGCCAGCAGTTTAACGACAGGGCCGACTCACGAGCAGTACTTC.

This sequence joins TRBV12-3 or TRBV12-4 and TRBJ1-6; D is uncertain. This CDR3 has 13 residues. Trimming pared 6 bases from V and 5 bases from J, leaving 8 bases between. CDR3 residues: CASRSRNNSPLHF. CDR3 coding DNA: TGTGCCAGCAGGTCCAGGAATAATTCACCCCTCCACTTT.

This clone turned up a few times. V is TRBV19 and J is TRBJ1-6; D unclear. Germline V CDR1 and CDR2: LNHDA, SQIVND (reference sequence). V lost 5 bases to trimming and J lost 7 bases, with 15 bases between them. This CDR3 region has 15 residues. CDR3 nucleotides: TGTGCCAGTAGTGCACCGGGAACTCAAAATTCACCCCTCCACTTT. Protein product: CASSAPGTQNSPLHF.

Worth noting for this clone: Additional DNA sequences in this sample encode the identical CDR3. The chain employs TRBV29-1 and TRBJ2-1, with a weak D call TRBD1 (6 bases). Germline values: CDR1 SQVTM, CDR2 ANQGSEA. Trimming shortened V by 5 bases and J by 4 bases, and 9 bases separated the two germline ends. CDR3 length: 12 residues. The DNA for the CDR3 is TGCAGCGTTCTCAGGGGTTACAATGAGCAGTTCTTC. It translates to CSVLRGYNEQFF.

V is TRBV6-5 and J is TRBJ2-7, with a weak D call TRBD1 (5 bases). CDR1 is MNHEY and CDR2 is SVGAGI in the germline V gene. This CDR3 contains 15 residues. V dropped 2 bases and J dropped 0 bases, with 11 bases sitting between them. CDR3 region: CASSYGSGLSYEQYF. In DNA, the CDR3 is TGTGCCAGCAGTTACGGATCAGGGCTCTCCTACGAGCAGTACTTC.

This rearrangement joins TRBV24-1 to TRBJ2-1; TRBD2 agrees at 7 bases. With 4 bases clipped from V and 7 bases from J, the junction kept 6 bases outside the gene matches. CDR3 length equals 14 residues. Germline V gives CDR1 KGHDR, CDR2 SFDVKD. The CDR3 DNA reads TGTGCCACCAGTGAGCCGGGGAGGGTGAATGAGCAGTTCTTC. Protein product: CATSEPGRVNEQFF.

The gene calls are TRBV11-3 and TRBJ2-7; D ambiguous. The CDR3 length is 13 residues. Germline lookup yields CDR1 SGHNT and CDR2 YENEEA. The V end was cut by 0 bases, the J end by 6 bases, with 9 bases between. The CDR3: CASSLEFGAEQYF. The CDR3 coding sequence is TGTGCCAGCAGCTTAGAATTCGGTGCCGAGCAGTACTTC. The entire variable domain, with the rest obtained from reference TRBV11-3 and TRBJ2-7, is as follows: EAGVVQSPRYKIIEKKQPVAFWCNPISGHNTLYWYLQNLGQGPELLIRYENEEAVDDSQLPKDRFSAERLKGVDSTLKIQPAELGDSAVYLCASSLEFGAEQYFGPGTRLTVT.

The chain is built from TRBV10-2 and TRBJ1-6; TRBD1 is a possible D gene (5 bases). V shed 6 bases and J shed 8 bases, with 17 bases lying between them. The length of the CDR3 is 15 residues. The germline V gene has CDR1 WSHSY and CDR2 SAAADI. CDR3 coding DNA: TGCGCCAGCAGAGGGTCCCCAGGGTCCGATTCACCCCTCCACTTT. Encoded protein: CASRGSPGSDSPLHF.

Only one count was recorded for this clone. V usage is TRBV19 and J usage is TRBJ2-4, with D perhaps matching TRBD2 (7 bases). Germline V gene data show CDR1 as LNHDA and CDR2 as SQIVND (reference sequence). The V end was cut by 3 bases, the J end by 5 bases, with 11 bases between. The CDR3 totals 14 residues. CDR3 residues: CASSIRGAQNIQYF. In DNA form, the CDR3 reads TGTGCCAGTAGTATCCGGGGGGCCCAAAACATTCAGTACTTC.

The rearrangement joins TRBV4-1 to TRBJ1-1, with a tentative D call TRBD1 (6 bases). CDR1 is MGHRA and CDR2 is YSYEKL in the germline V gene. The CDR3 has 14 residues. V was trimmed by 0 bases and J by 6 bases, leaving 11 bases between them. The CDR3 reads CASSQERGAAEAFF. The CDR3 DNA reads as TGCGCCAGCAGCCAAGAACGGGGGGCGGCTGAAGCTTTCTTT.

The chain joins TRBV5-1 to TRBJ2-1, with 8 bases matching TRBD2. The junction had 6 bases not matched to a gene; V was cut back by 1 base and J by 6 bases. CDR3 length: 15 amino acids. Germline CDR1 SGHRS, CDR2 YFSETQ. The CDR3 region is CASSLTSGEVNEQFF. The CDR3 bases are TGCGCCAGCAGCTTGACTAGCGGAGAAGTCAATGAGCAGTTCTTC.

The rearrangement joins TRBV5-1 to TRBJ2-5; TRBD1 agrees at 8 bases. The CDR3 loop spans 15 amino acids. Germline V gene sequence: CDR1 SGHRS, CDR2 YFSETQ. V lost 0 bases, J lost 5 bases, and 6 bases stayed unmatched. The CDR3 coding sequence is TGCGCCAGCAGCTTGGACGGAAACAGGGGGGAGACCCAGTACTTC. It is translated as CASSLDGNRGETQYF.

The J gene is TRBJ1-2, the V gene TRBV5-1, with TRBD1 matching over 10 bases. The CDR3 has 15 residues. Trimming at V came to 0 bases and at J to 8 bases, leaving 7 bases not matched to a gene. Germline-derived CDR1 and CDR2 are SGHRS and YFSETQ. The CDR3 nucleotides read TGCGCCAGCAGCTTGGGGACCGGGACAGGGGAGGGCTACACCTTC. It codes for CASSLGTGTGEGYTF.

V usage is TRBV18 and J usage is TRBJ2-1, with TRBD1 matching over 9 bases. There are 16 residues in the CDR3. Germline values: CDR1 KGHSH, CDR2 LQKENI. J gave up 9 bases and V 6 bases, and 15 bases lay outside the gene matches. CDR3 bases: TGTGCCAGCTCGCCCTTAACAGGGGGCTCTGGTCCTGAGCAGTTCTTC. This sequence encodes CASSPLTGGSGPEQFF.

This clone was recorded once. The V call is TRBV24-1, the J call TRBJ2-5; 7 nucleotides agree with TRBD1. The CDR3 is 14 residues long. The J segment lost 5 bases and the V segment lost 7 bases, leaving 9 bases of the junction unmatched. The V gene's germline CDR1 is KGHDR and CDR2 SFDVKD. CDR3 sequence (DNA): TGTGCCACCAGCTTGACAGGGTTAAGTGAGACCCAGTACTTC. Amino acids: CATSLTGLSETQYF.

CDR3 sequence reads: CASSEARGGVAKNIQYF. CDR3 nucleotides: TGTGCCAGCAGTGAAGCAAGGGGGGGGGTAGCCAAAAACATTCAGTACTTC. The chain recombines TRBV6-1 with TRBJ2-4; a possible D gene is TRBD2 (7 bases). The germline V gene has CDR1 MNHNS and CDR2 SASEGT. This CDR3 is 17 amino acids long. The germline V and J ends were trimmed by 0 bases and 0 bases, with 12 bases remaining between them.

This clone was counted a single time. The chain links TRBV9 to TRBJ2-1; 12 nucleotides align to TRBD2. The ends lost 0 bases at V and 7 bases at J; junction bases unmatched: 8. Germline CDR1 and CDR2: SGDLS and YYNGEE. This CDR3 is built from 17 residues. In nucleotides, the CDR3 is TGTGCCAGCAGCGTAGGCACTAGCGGGAGGAGTAAAAATGAGCAGTTCTTC. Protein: CASSVGTSGRSKNEQFF.

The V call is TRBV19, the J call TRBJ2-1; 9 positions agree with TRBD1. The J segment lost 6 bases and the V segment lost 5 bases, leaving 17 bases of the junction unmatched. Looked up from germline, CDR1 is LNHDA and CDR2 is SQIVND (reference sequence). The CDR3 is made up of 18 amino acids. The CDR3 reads CASSPPGQGILNPNEQFF. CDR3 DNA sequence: TGTGCCAGTAGTCCTCCGGGACAGGGTATTTTGAATCCCAATGAGCAGTTCTTC.

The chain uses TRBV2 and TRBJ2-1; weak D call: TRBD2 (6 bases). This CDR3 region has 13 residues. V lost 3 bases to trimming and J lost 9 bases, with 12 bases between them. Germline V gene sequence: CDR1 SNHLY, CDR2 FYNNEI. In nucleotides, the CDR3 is TGTGCCAGCAGTGATCGATGGGGAGGTGAGCAGTTCTTC. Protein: CASSDRWGGEQFF.

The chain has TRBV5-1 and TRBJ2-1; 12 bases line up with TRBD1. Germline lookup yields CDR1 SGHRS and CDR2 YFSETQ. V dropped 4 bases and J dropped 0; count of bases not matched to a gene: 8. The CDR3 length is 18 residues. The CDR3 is CASSGGTGGMSSYNEQFF. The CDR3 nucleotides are TGCGCCAGCAGCGGAGGGACAGGGGGCATGAGCTCCTACAATGAGCAGTTCTTC.

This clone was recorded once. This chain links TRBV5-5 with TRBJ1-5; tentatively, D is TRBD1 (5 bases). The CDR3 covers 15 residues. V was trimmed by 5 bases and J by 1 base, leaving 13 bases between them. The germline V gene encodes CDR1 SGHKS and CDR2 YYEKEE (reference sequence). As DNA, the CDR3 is TGTGCCAGCAGGGCGGGACTCATCAGCAATCAGCCCCAGCATTTT. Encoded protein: CASRAGLISNQPQHF.

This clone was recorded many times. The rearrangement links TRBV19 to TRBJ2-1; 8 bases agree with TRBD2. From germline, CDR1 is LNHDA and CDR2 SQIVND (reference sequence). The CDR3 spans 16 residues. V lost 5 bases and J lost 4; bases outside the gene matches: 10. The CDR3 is CASSGIAGNPYNEQFF. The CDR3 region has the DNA TGTGCCAGTAGTGGAATAGCGGGAAATCCTTACAATGAGCAGTTCTTC.

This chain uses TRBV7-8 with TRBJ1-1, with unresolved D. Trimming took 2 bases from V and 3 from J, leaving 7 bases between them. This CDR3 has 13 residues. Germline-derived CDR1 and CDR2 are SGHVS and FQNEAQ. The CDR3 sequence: CASSLREDTEAFF. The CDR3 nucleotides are TGTGCCAGCAGCTTAAGGGAGGACACTGAAGCTTTCTTT.

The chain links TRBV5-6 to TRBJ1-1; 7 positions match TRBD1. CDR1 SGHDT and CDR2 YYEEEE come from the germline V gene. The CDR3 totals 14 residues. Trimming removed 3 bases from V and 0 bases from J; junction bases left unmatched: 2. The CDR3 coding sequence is TGTGCCAGCAGCTACAGGGGAATGAACACTGAAGCTTTCTTT. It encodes CASSYRGMNTEAFF.

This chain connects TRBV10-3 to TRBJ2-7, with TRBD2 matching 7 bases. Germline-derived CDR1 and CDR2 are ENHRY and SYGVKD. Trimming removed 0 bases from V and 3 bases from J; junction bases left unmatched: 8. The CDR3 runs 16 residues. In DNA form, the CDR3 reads TGTGCCATCAGTGAGTCGATGCCTTCGGGGGGCTACGAGCAGTACTTC. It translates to CAISESMPSGGYEQYF.

DNA of the CDR3: TGTGCCAGCAGTCCCCGGGACAGGGCCTCGGACACCATATATTTT. This codes for CASSPRDRASDTIYF. The rearrangement uses TRBV6-5 and TRBJ1-3; 9 bases line up with TRBD1. CDR1 is MNHEY, CDR2 SVGAGI, per germline. CDR3 size: 15 residues. The ends lost 5 bases at V and 8 bases at J; junction bases unmatched: 10.